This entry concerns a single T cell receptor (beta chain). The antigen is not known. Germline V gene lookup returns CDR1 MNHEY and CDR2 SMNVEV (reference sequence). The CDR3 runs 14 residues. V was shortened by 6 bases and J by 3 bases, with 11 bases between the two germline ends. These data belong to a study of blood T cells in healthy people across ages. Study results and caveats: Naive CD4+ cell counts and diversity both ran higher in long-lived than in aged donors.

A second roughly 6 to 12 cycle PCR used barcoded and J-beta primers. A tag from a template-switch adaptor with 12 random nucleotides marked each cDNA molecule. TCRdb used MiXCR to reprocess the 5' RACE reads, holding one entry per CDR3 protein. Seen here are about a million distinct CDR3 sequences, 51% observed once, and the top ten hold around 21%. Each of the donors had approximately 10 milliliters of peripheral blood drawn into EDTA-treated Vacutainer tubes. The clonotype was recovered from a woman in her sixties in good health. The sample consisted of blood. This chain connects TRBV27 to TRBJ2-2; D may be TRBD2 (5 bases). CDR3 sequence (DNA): TGTGCCAGCAGGAGGGCCTTGGACACCGGGGAGCTGTTTTTT. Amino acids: CASRRALDTGELFF.